This T cell receptor (beta chain) was sequenced for a study of CD8 T cells in Susac syndrome (dated by TCRdb to the late 2010s). Regarding the research as a whole: Of the Susac syndrome patients who were sequenced, roughly 8 were in clinical remission while five or six had clinically active disease. At blood withdrawal, Susac syndrome patients were either therapy-naive, taking corticosteroids (in some cases with IVIg as well), or taking IVIg alone. Whether CD8+ T cell activation and differentiation in Susac syndrome was antigen driven was tested using repertoire sequencing. The study compared CD8+ T cell repertoire clonality among 11 to 12 healthy donors, 14 Susac syndrome patients and about 16 multiple sclerosis patients. Findings and caveats that apply to the study as a whole: The number of individuals in the TCR sequencing and HLA analysis was recognized as being relatively small. In the total CD8+ and CD8+ TEMRA repertoires, sixteen and five Susac-specific public clones, respectively, were identified. CD8+ repertoires in Susac syndrome showed clonal expansion, which was highest in CD8+ TEMRA cells and was greater in clinically active patients than in remitting patients.

In its sample, this clonotype was seen a few times. Which antigen it targets is not known. Per-base qualities were not stored, and no clone one base away is much larger. RNA was extracted using the RNeasy kit, and about 0.5 to 1 ug of the RNA was reverse transcribed with random hexamers. The immunoSEQ multiplex PCR assay, covering 54 Vbeta and 13 Jbeta segments, was used to amplify TCR beta CDR3 regions. Bias from PCR amplification was corrected by using a synthetic template baseline for primer optimization and for computational correction. The study's processing was this. Reads were annotated to V, D and J genes per IMGT and analyzed with immunoSEQ Analyzer, keeping only productive sequences. To calculate clonality, Shannon entropy was normalized by log2 of the number of productive unique sequences and then subtracted from one. Public and private clones were assessed among the 100 most prevalent clones of each patient and control. Clones were defined as Susac-specific when absent from the healthy and MS cohorts, from approximately 970 published viral clones and from other ImmuneACCESS disease sequences. Using fastp trimming at Q25 and MiXCR clonotype assembly, TCRdb reanalyzed the public sequencing data and kept in-frame beta chains. For every CDR3 protein sequence, its rows merge into one entry that carries the most common genes and DNA. Here the V and J calls rest on TCRdb's processing, not on the authors' analysis. Across this sample there are approximately 120,000 distinct CDR3 sequences, with more than 90% seen only once. 0.2% to 0.25% of the sample comes from the top ten.

Peripheral blood CD8+ and CD4+ T cells from healthy donors, Susac syndrome patients and multiple sclerosis patients were profiled using high-throughput TCR beta sequencing. Susac syndrome patients met recently defined diagnostic criteria for definite or probable disease. Bulk CD8+ and CD4+ T cells were purified magnetically by negative isolation, whereas CD8+ TEMRA cells were enriched by FACS. Blood was drawn into EDTA tubes, processed within 24 hours, and PBMCs were isolated by density gradient centrifugation. PBMCs intended for TCR sequencing were cryopreserved in liquid nitrogen and thawed later in a water bath at 37 degrees C. The sorted or isolated CD4+, CD8+ and CD8+ TEMRA cells reached a purity of at least 90%. The source is a human donor with Susac syndrome. The sample was CD8+ T cells from PBMCs.

The encoded CDR3 is CSARDPLQGRGGSYYEQYF. Here is the DNA: TGCAGTGCTAGAGACCCTCTACAGGGGCGGGGCGGGAGCTACTACGAGCAGTACTTC. The chain is encoded by TRBV20-1 joined to TRBJ2-7, with the D assignment possibly TRBD1 or TRBD2, given 7 matching bases for each. The CDR3 runs 19 residues from the cysteine to the phenylalanine. Solely the CDR3 DNA is kept, with 57 bases framed from the first base. V and J are truncated by 0 bases and 3 bases respectively, leaving an intervening sequence of 27 bases. The germline V gene (reference sequence) sets CDR1 to DFQATT and CDR2 to SNEGSKA.